The clone carrying this T cell receptor beta chain was found once. Its antigen remains unknown. The sample contains more than one DNA sequence encoding this CDR3. The data belong to a study of shared clonotypes between healthy human individuals. Regarding the study as a whole: Generation probabilities of non-shared clonotypes were lower (relative to those shared by all four donors). For naive CD4 cells, roughly 4.6% of clonotypes were shared across a handful of donors.

In the sorted-subset replicate PCRs, 150 to 200 ng DNA, 29,000 or so T cell genomes, was used. Per the original methods: Owing to the provision of junction-only sequences devoid of quality scores by immunoSEQ, filtering differed. The method was immunoSEQ multiplex PCR; TCRdb's version includes in-frame clones alone and lacks a portion of them. Clone size and V and J calls were adopted from that table, with D and trimming inferred from the DNA. The table records 950,000 to 1,100,000 clones, roughly 70% of them present only once. Germline CDR1 and CDR2: SEHNR and FQNEAQ (reference sequence). Trimming removed 5 bases from V and 5 bases from J, with 6 bases in between. The CDR3 loop spans 11 amino acids.

The sequence came from a young man in good health. The chain joins TRBV7-9 to TRBJ2-5; tentative D call: TRBD2 (5 bases). The sample was memory CD4+ T cells sorted from blood. Indicated subset: CD45RA-negative fraction. This CDR3 reads CASSPGETQYF. The DNA for the CDR3 is TGTGCCAGCAGCCCGGGGGAGACCCAGTACTTC. Filled out from reference TRBV7-9 and TRBJ2-5, the complete variable domain reads DTGVSQNPRHKITKRGQNVTFRCDPISEHNRLYWYRQTLGQGPEFLTYFQNEAQLEKSRLLSDRFSAERPKGSFSTLEIQRTEQGDSAMYLCASSPGETQYFGPGTRLLVL.